This T cell receptor beta chain was identified in a study of tumor-infiltrating lymphocytes in primary liver carcinoma. Whole-study results and caveats: Paired tumor-adjacent and tumor-blood samples overlapped less than tumor region pairs did.

The CDR3 has 14 amino acids. Germline CDR1 is SQVTM and CDR2 is ANQGSEA. Production of TCR beta cDNA used 500 ng total RNA together with a constant-region primer. Library construction for TCR beta comprised three nested multiplex PCR rounds performed with slightly modified ARM-PCR. The study ran its first two PCR rounds for approximately 10 cycles each, using TRBV1-TRBV30 forward primers and a C-beta reverse primer. TCRdb called the multiplex PCR reads again in MiXCR, with one record for every CDR3 protein. The sample yields hundreds of thousands of distinct CDR3 sequences, nearly 60% seen once. Germline DNA was also extracted, while the blood RNA originated from unsorted whole blood. A sample of roughly 4 milliliters of peripheral blood was taken before surgery. Note on this clonotype: What it binds is not known. A read error may produce the germline difference seen at one junction end.

Input material: peripheral blood. The chain employs TRBV29-1 and TRBJ2-3; the match to TRBD2 covers 11 bases. This receptor was taken from a woman aged 25 to 39 with primary liver carcinoma and hepatitis B virus infection. CDR3 nucleotides: TGCAGCGCCGAAGGTAATAGCGGGAGGGATACGCAGTGTTTT. As protein: CSAEGNSGRDTQCF.